This paragraph covers one T cell receptor (beta chain) sequence. The data originate from a study of blood T cell repertoires in COVID-19. Looking at the study overall: Sites across the United States, Italy and Spain contributed samples from acute and convalescent COVID-19.

Original processing notes: Reference gene primers were amplified, and this amplification served to estimate nucleated cell counts. Using immunoSEQ multiplex PCR, the repertoire was profiled, and TCRdb retains in-frame clones only, with some absent. Clone size and the V and J calls come from that table; the DNA yielded D and trimming. The sample has hundreds of thousands of clones, roughly 89% seen once. Cohort 3 recovered donors had two negative PCRs, clearance, or symptom resolution. Sequencing was carried out using PBMCs or T cells enriched from blood (not recorded which). The source of this sequence is a woman between 18 and 29 years old who had recovered from COVID-19.

The CDR3 loop is CASSKDTSLSGANVLTF. CDR3 in DNA: TGTGCCAGCAGCAAAGACACCTCCCTCTCTGGGGCCAACGTCCTGACTTTC. The chain couples TRBV21-1 to TRBJ2-6; TRBD1, the D gene given by the table, was not confirmed from the DNA. TRBV21-1 is a pseudogene locus. This CDR3 contains 17 residues.